This record covers a single TCR beta chain. These data come from a study of blood T cell repertoires in COVID-19. Study as a whole: From the United States, Italy and Spain came samples of acute and convalescent COVID-19. PBMCs, B-cell-depleted T cells, or T cells were the source of the cDNA or gDNA that made up the material.

Authors' analysis steps: Nucleated cell number was recorded as an estimate derived from reference gene primer amplification. Profiled with immunoSEQ multiplex PCR; TCRdb holds only in-frame clones, not every one. D and trimming were read from the DNA, whereas the V and J calls and clone size are those reported in that table. The sample consists of 200,000 to 250,000 clones, 87% of them appearing once. The TCR sequence derives from a woman under 30 who had recovered from COVID-19. The sequenced sample consisted of peripheral blood.

CDR3 protein: CASSITSEAFF. The CDR3, as DNA: TGTGCCAGCAGTATCACTTCTGAAGCTTTCTTT. The J gene is TRBJ1-1, the V gene TRBV12-3 or TRBV12-4, with D unresolved. V was cut by 5 bases and J by 6 bases, with 7 bases left in between. The CDR3 has 11 amino acids.